This T cell receptor (beta chain) came from a study of blood T cell repertoires in COVID-19 (dated by TCRdb to the early 2020s). In terms of the full investigation: The collaborator samples originated in the United States, Italy and Spain and spanned the acute and convalescent phases of COVID-19. The prospective study material was composed of cDNA or gDNA derived from T cells, B-cell-depleted T cells, or PBMCs. Deeply sampled blood TCRbeta repertoires from subjects exposed to, actively infected with, or recovered from COVID-19 were included in the dataset. The repertoires were released in a freely available public database meant as a resource for research on the immune response to SARS-CoV-2. Samples were obtained from the ongoing ImmuneRACE study (first 160 participants) and from 1,000 to 1,500 subjects provided by 6 global collaborators. Sample metadata almost always included a de-identified subject ID, COVID-19 status, age in years and sex. Where HLA class I and class II types were available, the types were taken from metadata supplied by the sample provider, not from assay-based typing.

Here is what the overall study found, with its caveats: Clinical and demographic metadata were provided uncurated, with the amount varying by source and participant.

The immunoSEQ Assay, a bias-controlled multiplex PCR, was used to amplify TCRbeta CDR3 regions from genomic DNA. Processing in the source paper ran as follows. The number of nucleated cells in each sample was estimated from the amplification of reference gene primers within the assay. To quantify the absolute abundance of each unique TCRbeta CDR3 rearrangement, sequence reads were collapsed and filtered. For each sample, productive Simpson clonality was calculated as the square root of Simpson's diversity index across productive rearrangements. Entries here come from immuneACCESS through TCRdb and include only in-frame sequences with V and J called. Some clones fail to appear in such tables; in the studies checked, an unresolved V gene covers under half of the shortfall, and the cause of the remainder is unknown. D and trimming come from the DNA, and the V and J calls and clone size come from that table. The sample has 150,000 to 200,000 clones on record, 70% to 90% of them singletons. The ten top clones hold roughly 9.7% of the sample.

Worth noting for this clone: No cognate antigen has been identified for it. No base quality information exists; no much larger clone differs at one position.

Relative to germline, V is 1 base shorter and J is 5 bases shorter, with 8 bases between their ends. The CDR3 contains 13 residues, cysteine and phenylalanine counted. Just the 39-base CDR3 DNA is kept, in frame starting at base 1. Sequences LGHDT (CDR1) and YNNKEL (CDR2) are obtained from the germline V gene (reference sequence). Whole blood was collected in K2EDTA tubes by collaborating institutions according to the institutions' own protocols. For TCRbeta analysis, collaborators shipped samples as frozen whole blood, isolated PBMCs, or DNA extracted from either of those sample types. The rearrangement joined TRBV3-1 (or the pseudogene TRBV3-2) to TRBJ1-2; the D gene assignment is ambiguous. This TCR derives from a human donor with active or convalescent COVID-19. The donor label of this sample is uncertain. The sample consisted of peripheral blood. The CDR3 corresponds to CASSQVPGYGYTF. The bases are TGTGCCAGCAGCCAAGTTCCAGGTTATGGCTACACCTTC.